This T cell receptor beta chain originates from a study of blood T cell repertoires in COVID-19. Original methodology: Amplification of reference gene primers was used by the study to estimate nucleated cell counts. Produced via immunoSEQ multiplex PCR; TCRdb's table is partial and in-frame only. That table gives V, J and clone size, and the DNA gave D and trimming. The data show over 250,000 clones, approximately 90% seen once. The V segment lost 0 bases and the J segment 6 bases; nucleotides outside the gene matches: 8. The CDR3 is made up of 15 amino acids. Germline V gene data show CDR1 as SGHRS and CDR2 as YFSETQ.

The TCR sequence derives from a woman aged 45 to 65 with COVID-19, enrolled during active disease. This rearrangement joins TRBV5-1 to TRBJ2-7, with 8 bases lining up with TRBD2. The sample comprised peripheral blood. The CDR3 DNA follows: TGCGCCAGCAGCTTGGCCGTCGGGAGGGTAGGCGAGCAGTACTTC. It is translated as CASSLAVGRVGEQYF. Filled out from reference TRBV5-1 and TRBJ2-7, the complete variable domain reads KAGVTQTPRYLIKTRGQQVTLSCSPISGHRSVSWYQQTPGQGLQFLFEYFSETQRNKGNFPGRFSGRQFSNSRSEMNVSTLELGDSALYLCASSLAVGRVGEQYFGPGTRLTVT.